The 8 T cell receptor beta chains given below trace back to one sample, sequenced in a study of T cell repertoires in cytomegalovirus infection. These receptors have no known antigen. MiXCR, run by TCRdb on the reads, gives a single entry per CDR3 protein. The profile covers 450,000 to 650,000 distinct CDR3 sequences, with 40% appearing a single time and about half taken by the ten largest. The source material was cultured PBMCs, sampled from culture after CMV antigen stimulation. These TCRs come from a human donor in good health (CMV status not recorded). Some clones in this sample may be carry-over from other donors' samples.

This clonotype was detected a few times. The CDR3 spells CASSLLTETQYF. As DNA, the CDR3 is TGTGCCAGCAGCTTATTGACAGAGACCCAGTACTTC. The chain is built from TRBV7-2 and TRBJ2-5, with D unclear. CDR3 length: 12 residues. V was shortened by 2 bases and J by 4 bases, with 5 bases between the two germline ends. Germline CDR1 is SGHTA and CDR2 is FQGNSA.

Written as DNA, the CDR3 is TGTGCCAGCAGCTGGGGAGTCCCAGAGACCCAGTACTTC. Protein: CASSWGVPETQYF. The chain recombines TRBV7-6 with TRBJ2-5; D perhaps matches TRBD2 (5 bases). V dropped 4 bases and J dropped 4 bases, with 10 bases sitting between them. Germline V gene lookup returns CDR1 SGHVS and CDR2 FNYEAQ. The CDR3 runs to 13 residues.

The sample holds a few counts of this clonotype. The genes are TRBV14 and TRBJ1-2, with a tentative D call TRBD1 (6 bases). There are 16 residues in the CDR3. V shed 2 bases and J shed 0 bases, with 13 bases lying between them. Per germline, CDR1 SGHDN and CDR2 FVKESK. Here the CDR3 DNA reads TGTGCCAGCAGCCAATTTCGGGACATGACTAACTATGGCTACACCTTC. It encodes CASSQFRDMTNYGYTF.

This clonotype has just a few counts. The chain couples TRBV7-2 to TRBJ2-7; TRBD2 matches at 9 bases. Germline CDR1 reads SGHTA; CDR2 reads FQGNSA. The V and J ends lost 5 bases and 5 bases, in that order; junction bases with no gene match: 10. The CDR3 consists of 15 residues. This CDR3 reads CASSRPAGGTHEQYF. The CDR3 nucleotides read TGTGCCAGCAGCCGCCCAGCGGGAGGAACCCACGAGCAGTACTTC.

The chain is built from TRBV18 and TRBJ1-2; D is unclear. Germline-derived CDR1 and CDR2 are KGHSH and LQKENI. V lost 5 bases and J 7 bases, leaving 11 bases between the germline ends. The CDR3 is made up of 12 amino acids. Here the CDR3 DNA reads TGTGCCAGCTCAACAGCCAATGGTGGCTACACCTTC. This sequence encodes CASSTANGGYTF.

The CDR3 region is CASSRRPSGSGDTQYF. CDR3 DNA sequence: TGTGCCAGCAGCCGCAGGCCTAGCGGGAGCGGAGATACGCAGTATTTT. The chain carries TRBV7-2 and TRBJ2-3; TRBD2 aligns across 10 bases. Germline V gene sequence: CDR1 SGHTA, CDR2 FQGNSA. The CDR3 runs to 16 residues. V shed 5 bases, J shed 5 bases, and the junction held 10 bases outside the gene matches.

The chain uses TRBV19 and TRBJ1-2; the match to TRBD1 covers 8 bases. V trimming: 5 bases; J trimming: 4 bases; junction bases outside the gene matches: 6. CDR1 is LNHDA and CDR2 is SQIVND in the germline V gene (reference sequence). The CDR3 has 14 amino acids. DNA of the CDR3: TGTGCCAGTAGTCCCAGGGGGCCGGGCTATGGCTACACCTTC. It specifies CASSPRGPGYGYTF.

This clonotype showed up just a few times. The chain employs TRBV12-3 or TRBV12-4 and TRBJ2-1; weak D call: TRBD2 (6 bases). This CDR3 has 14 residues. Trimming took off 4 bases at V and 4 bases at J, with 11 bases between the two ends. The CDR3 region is CASSSGTSYNEQFF. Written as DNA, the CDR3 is TGTGCCAGCAGTTCCGGGACTTCATACAATGAGCAGTTCTTC.